These 16 T cell receptor beta chains were sequenced from one sample in a study of cytomegalovirus exposure and HLA in healthy donors. This PCR relied on a set of 60 Vbeta primers and 13 Jbeta primers. Data came from immunoSEQ multiplex PCR; TCRdb stores just in-frame clones and leaves some out. The profile covers more than 150,000 clones, with approximately 80% appearing a single time and 1.3% to 1.5% taken by the ten largest. The sequenced sample consisted of PBMCs. The receptors were sampled from a girl aged 5 to 17 in good health and CMV-seropositive.

V gene TRBV15 combines with J gene TRBJ1-1; TRBD1 aligns across 7 bases. The CDR3 is 15 residues long. After removal of 4 bases from V and 0 bases from J, the junction contained 5 bases not matched to a gene. The germline V gene has CDR1 LNHNV and CDR2 YYDKDF (reference sequence). The CDR3 reads CATSTPGTVNTEAFF. Written as DNA, the CDR3 is TGTGCCACCAGCACCCCCGGGACAGTGAACACTGAAGCTTTCTTT. Filled out from reference TRBV15 and TRBJ1-1, the complete variable domain reads DAMVIQNPRYQVTQFGKPVTLSCSQTLNHNVMYWYQQKSSQAPKLLFHYYDKDFNNEADTPDNFQSRRPNTSFCFLDIRSPGLGDTAMYLCATSTPGTVNTEAFFGQGTRLTVV.

This rearrangement joins TRBV29-1 to TRBJ2-5; 8 bases align to TRBD2. V lost 3 bases to trimming and J lost 5 bases; unmatched junction nucleotides: 11. Germline V CDR1 and CDR2: SQVTM, ANQGSEA. There are 15 residues in the CDR3. CDR3 bases: TGCAGCGTTGATGGATCGCGGGAGGCCGAGGAGACCCAGTACTTC. Translating it yields CSVDGSREAEETQYF.

V is TRBV2 and J is TRBJ1-1, with 8 bases identical to TRBD1. V shed 3 bases and J 2 bases; nucleotides not matched to a gene: 2. The CDR3 covers 14 residues. Germline CDR1 reads SNHLY; CDR2 reads FYNNEI. CDR3 loop: CASSDQGANTEAFF. CDR3 sequence (DNA): TGTGCCAGCAGTGATCAGGGGGCAAACACTGAAGCTTTCTTT.

The count of this clone is one. This rearrangement joins TRBV2 to TRBJ2-7; D is undetermined. The CDR3 is 11 residues long. Trimming pared 6 bases from V and 3 bases from J, leaving 6 bases between. In germline, CDR1 is SNHLY, CDR2 FYNNEI. In DNA, the CDR3 is TGTGCCAGCAGGGAATACTACGAGCAGTACTTC. It translates to CASREYYEQYF.

The CDR3 DNA reads TGCGCCAGCAGTGAGTCAACTTGGCTCGGGGGACAAGAGACCCAGTACTTC. Translation: CASSESTWLGGQETQYF. The chain links TRBV10-1 to TRBJ2-5, with a possible D match to TRBD2 (6 bases). The CDR3 covers 17 residues. V lost 0 bases, J lost 2 bases, and 16 bases lay in between. CDR1 and CDR2 (germline): WNHNN, SYGVQD (reference sequence).

This clone was recorded only once. This sequence joins TRBV28 and TRBJ1-2, with 9 bases lining up with TRBD1. This CDR3 contains 15 residues. V lost 0 bases to trimming and J lost 7 bases; unmatched junction nucleotides: 6. Per germline, CDR1 MDHEN and CDR2 SYDVKM. CDR3 bases: TGTGCCAGCAGTTTATGGGGGACAGGGATTCGTGGCTACACCTTC. Translated, it gives CASSLWGTGIRGYTF.

This clone was found a few times. The chain couples TRBV27 to TRBJ2-5; 15 nucleotides align to TRBD2. Per the germline V gene, CDR1 is MNHEY and CDR2 is SMNVEV (reference sequence). V shed 10 bases, J shed 7 bases, and the junction held 19 bases outside the gene matches. This CDR3 region has 18 residues. This chain's CDR3 is CATAGLAGGGFKIGTQYF. The DNA of the CDR3 is TGTGCCACCGCGGGACTAGCGGGAGGCGGGTTCAAGATAGGGACCCAGTACTTC.

J is TRBJ1-2 and V is TRBV6-1; D is unclear. The CDR3 spans 15 residues. The germline V and J ends were trimmed by 5 bases and 8 bases, with 21 bases remaining between them. Germline V gene data show CDR1 as MNHNS and CDR2 as SASEGT. The chain's CDR3 is CASSRPGLELWGYTF. CDR3 nucleotides: TGTGCCAGCAGTAGACCAGGACTGGAACTATGGGGCTACACCTTC.

The rearrangement links TRBV13 to TRBJ2-7; the D is unclear. The germline gives CDR1 PRHDT, CDR2 FYEKMQ (reference sequence). The CDR3 contains 14 residues. The V gene lost 5 bases and the J gene lost 0 bases, with 11 bases spanning the gap. DNA for the CDR3: TGTGCCAGCAGCCCACACCGGGTCTCCTACGAGCAGTACTTC. As protein: CASSPHRVSYEQYF. Using reference TRBV13 and TRBJ2-7 for the parts outside the CDR3, the full variable domain is AAGVIQSPRHLIKEKRETATLKCYPIPRHDTVYWYQQGPGQDPQFLISFYEKMQSDKGSIPDRFSAQQFSDYHSELNMSSLELGDSALYFCASSPHRVSYEQYFGPGTRLTVT.

The V gene is TRBV2, the J gene TRBJ2-2; D is unclear. CDR3 length: 12 residues. Looked up from germline, CDR1 is SNHLY and CDR2 is FYNNEI. The V gene lost 4 bases and the J gene lost 4 bases, with 4 bases spanning the gap. The CDR3 DNA is TGTGCCAGCAGTGTCGGCACCGGGGAGCTGTTTTTT. This sequence encodes CASSVGTGELFF. The full variable domain, its missing parts supplied by reference TRBV2 and TRBJ2-2, is EPEVTQTPSHQVTQMGQEVILRCVPISNHLYFYWYRQILGQKVEFLVSFYNNEISEKSEIFDDQFSVERPDGSNFTLKIRSTKLEDSAMYFCASSVGTGELFFGEGSRLTVL.

This clone was seen just once. V and J are TRBV6-5 and TRBJ2-1; 11 bases match TRBD2. V shed 5 bases and J 6 bases; nucleotides not matched to a gene: 6. The germline CDR1 and CDR2 sequences are MNHEY and SVGAGI. The CDR3 spans 15 residues. As DNA, the CDR3 is TGTGCCAGCAGTGCGGGACTAGCGGCCGTCAATGAGCAGTTCTTC. Protein product: CASSAGLAAVNEQFF.

The chain links TRBV19 to TRBJ2-3, with 9 bases fitting TRBD2. V lost 4 bases to trimming and J lost 2 bases; unmatched junction nucleotides: 7. This CDR3 spans 16 amino acids. Germline CDR1 and CDR2: LNHDA and SQIVND (reference sequence). The CDR3 spells CASSRSSGRSTDTQYF. The DNA of the CDR3 is TGTGCCAGTAGTAGGTCAAGCGGGAGGTCCACAGATACGCAGTATTTT.

This clone was seen more than once but under ten times. The CDR3 protein is CASSELDRVVYSNQPQHF. The CDR3 region has the DNA TGTGCCAGCAGTGAGTTGGACAGGGTCGTTTATAGCAATCAGCCCCAGCATTTT. The chain employs TRBV6-1 and TRBJ1-5; 8 nucleotides line up with TRBD1. CDR1 MNHNS and CDR2 SASEGT come from the germline V gene. The J segment lost 0 bases and the V segment lost 3 bases, leaving 10 bases of the junction unmatched. The CDR3 consists of 18 residues.

The chain carries TRBV6-5 and TRBJ2-3, with D hard to call. Germline assignment: CDR1 MNHEY and CDR2 SVGAGI. The CDR3 runs to 14 residues. Trimming left V 0 bases short and J 4 bases short, with 8 bases between. Here the CDR3 reads CASSYSLPSDTQYF. Written as DNA, the CDR3 is TGTGCCAGCAGTTACTCCCTCCCCTCAGATACGCAGTATTTT.

This chain joins TRBV25-1 and TRBJ1-4, with D possibly TRBD1 on 5 matching bases. CDR3 length: 13 residues. Per germline, CDR1 MGHDK and CDR2 SYGVNS. Trimming took off 0 bases at V and 13 bases at J, with 12 bases between the two ends. The CDR3: CASSEYPAGGLFF. The CDR3, as DNA: TGTGCCAGCAGTGAATACCCGGCCGGGGGACTGTTTTTT.

V usage is TRBV20-1 and J usage is TRBJ1-1; D unresolved. V was trimmed by 5 bases and J by 5 bases, leaving 9 bases between them. The CDR3 length is 11 residues. Looked up from germline, CDR1 is DFQATT and CDR2 is SNEGSKA (reference sequence). The CDR3 region has the DNA TGCAGTGCTCCTCGGAGTACTGAAGCTTTCTTT. Translating gives CSAPRSTEAFF.